This T cell receptor beta chain comes out of a study of pediatric ulcerative colitis. Whole-study results and caveats: A couple of rectal CDR3 clonotypes occurred in all ulcerative colitis patients.

To note about this clone: Its target is unknown.

Up to 500,000 reads were sequenced per sample. Generated by immunoSEQ multiplex PCR, the TCRdb table keeps only in-frame clones and is missing some. The repertoire holds roughly 38,000 clones, with 75% to 90% as singletons. With 1 base removed from V and 7 bases from J, the gap between germline ends came to 10 bases. CDR3 length: 14 amino acids. In germline, CDR1 is SGHTA, CDR2 FQGNSA. Sequences were obtained from blood. The source of this sequence is a girl aged 5 to 17 with moderate ulcerative colitis. The chain combines TRBV7-2 with TRBJ1-4; D is unclear. CDR3 sequence (DNA): TGTGCCAGCAGCTTAGGTGCCACATTTGAAAAACTGTTTTTT. Translation gives CASSLGATFEKLFF.